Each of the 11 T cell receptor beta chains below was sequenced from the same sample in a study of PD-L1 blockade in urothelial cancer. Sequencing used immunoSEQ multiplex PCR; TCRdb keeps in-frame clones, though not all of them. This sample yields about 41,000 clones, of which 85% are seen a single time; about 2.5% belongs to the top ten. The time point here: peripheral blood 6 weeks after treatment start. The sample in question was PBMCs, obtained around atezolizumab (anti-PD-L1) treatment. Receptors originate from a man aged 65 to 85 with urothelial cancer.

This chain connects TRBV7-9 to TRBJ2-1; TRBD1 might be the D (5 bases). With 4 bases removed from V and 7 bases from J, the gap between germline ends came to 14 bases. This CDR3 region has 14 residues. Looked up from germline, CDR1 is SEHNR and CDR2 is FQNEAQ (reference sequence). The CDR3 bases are TGTGCCAGCAGCTCCTCACCCTCAGGGAATGAGCAGTTCTTC. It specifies CASSSSPSGNEQFF.

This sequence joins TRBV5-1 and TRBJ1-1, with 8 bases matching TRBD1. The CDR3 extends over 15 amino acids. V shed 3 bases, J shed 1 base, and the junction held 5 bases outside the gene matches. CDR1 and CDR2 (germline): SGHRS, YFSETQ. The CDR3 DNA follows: TGCGCCAGCAGCTATACCGGGACAGGGAACACTGAAGCTTTCTTT. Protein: CASSYTGTGNTEAFF.

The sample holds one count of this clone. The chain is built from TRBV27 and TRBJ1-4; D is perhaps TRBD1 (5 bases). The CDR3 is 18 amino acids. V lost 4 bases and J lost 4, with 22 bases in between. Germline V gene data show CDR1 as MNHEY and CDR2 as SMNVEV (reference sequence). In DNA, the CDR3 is TGTGCCAGCAGTTCGGACAAATCGGTTCGCACCCGTAATGAAAAACTGTTTTTT. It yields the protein CASSSDKSVRTRNEKLFF.

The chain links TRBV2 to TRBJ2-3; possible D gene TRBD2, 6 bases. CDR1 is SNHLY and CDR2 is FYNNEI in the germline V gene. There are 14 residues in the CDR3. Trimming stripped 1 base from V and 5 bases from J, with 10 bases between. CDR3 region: CASSEDGSGDTQYF. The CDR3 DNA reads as TGTGCCAGCAGTGAAGACGGGAGCGGAGATACGCAGTATTTT.

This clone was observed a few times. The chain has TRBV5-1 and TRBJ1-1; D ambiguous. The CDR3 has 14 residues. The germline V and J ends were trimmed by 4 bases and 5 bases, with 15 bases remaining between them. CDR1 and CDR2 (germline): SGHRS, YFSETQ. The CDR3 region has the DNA TGCGCCAGCAGCCTGGAAGGGAGAGGTACTGAAGCTTTCTTT. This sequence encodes CASSLEGRGTEAFF. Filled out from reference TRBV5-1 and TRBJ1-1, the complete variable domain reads KAGVTQTPRYLIKTRGQQVTLSCSPISGHRSVSWYQQTPGQGLQFLFEYFSETQRNKGNFPGRFSGRQFSNSRSEMNVSTLELGDSALYLCASSLEGRGTEAFFGQGTRLTVV.

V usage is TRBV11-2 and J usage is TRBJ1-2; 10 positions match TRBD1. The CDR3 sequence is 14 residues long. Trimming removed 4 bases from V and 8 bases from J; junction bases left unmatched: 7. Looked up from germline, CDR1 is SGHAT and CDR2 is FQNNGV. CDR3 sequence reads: CASSSGTGVGGYTF. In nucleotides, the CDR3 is TGTGCCAGCAGCTCCGGGACAGGGGTTGGGGGCTACACCTTC.

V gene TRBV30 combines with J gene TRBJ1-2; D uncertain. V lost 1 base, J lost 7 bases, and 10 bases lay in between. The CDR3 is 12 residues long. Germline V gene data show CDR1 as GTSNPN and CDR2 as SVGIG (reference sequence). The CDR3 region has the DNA TGTGCCTGGAGTGCCCAGACGGGTGGCTACACCTTC. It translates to CAWSAQTGGYTF.

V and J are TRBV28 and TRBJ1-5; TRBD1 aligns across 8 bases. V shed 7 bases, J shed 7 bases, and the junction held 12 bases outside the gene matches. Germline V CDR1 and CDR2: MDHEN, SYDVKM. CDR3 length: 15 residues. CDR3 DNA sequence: TGTGCCAGCACCGTCCCTGGACAGGGCTGGCAGCCCCAGCATTTT. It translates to CASTVPGQGWQPQHF.

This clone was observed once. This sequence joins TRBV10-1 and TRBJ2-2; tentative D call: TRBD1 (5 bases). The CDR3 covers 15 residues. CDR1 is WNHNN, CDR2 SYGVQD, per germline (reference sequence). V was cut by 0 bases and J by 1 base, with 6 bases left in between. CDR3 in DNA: TGCGCCAGCAGTGAGTCGGGGCAGAACACCGGGGAGCTGTTTTTT. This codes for CASSESGQNTGELFF.

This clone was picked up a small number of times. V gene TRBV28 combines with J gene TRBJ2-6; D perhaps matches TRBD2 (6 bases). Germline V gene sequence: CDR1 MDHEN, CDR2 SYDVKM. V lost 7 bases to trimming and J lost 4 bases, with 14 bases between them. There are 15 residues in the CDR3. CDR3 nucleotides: TGTGCCAGCACTCCCCGCGGGGCCGGGGCCAACGTCCTGACTTTC. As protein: CASTPRGAGANVLTF.

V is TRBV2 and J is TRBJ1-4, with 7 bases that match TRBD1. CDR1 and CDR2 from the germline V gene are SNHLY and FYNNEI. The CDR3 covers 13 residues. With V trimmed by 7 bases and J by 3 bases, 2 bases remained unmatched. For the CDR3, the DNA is TGTGCCAGCACTCAGGGGGCTAATGAAAAACTGTTTTTT. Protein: CASTQGANEKLFF.